This T cell receptor beta chain was captured by sequencing in a study of blood T cells in healthy people across ages. The authors ran a second PCR of about 7 to 11 cycles using a sample-barcoded 5' primer and a J-beta primer mix. From the 5' RACE reads, TCRdb called clonotypes with MiXCR, one entry per CDR3 protein. The repertoire holds 800,000 or so distinct CDR3 sequences, with roughly 46% as singletons. There are a few counts of this clonotype. Sequenced material: blood. This TCR was sampled from a man at least 80 years old in good health.

CDR3 loop: CSVSDRDYTGELFF. The CDR3, as DNA: TGCAGCGTGTCGGACCGGGACTACACCGGGGAGCTGTTTTTT. V is TRBV29-1 and J is TRBJ2-2; a possible D gene is TRBD2 (6 bases). Germline CDR1 reads SQVTM; CDR2 reads ANQGSEA. Between the trimmed V and J ends, which lost 6 bases and 3 bases, there was a span of 14 bases. The CDR3 runs to 14 residues.